These T cell receptor beta chains were read from a single sample in a study of PD-1 blockade in classical Hodgkin lymphoma. The protocol was immunoSEQ multiplex PCR, while the TCRdb copy is restricted to in-frame clones and leaves out a portion. This sample has about 6,000 clones, with more than 50% found just once. Sequencing was performed on CD8+ T cells from blood, taken at baseline. These receptors came from a human donor with classical Hodgkin lymphoma. The CDR3 runs from the conserved cysteine through the conserved F or W. The D gene is left open where the match is weak. For some rows the clone size is stated as once, few or many, or as a class when expanded; others skip it.

V,size,D,J,DNA,CDR3
TRBV4-1,NA,NA,TRBJ1-1,TGCGCCAGCAGCCACTCCGAGGAAGCTTTCTTT,CASSHSEEAFF
TRBV18,NA,NA,TRBJ2-7,TGTGCCAGCTCACCACCGGGTCGGCCCACCTACGAGCAGTACTTC,CASSPPGRPTYEQYF
TRBV19,NA,NA,TRBJ1-4,TGTGCCAGTAGTATAGTCGCGATCAGAGGCGAAAAACTGTTTTTT,CASSIVAIRGEKLFF
TRBV29-1,NA,NA,TRBJ2-5,TGCAGCGTTGGAGGCCTAGCGGAGACCCAGTACTTC,CSVGGLAETQYF
TRBV5-5,NA,NA,TRBJ1-2,TGTGCCAGCAGCTCGGCGGGGTCTTACTATGGCTACACCTTC,CASSSAGSYYGYTF
TRBV4-1,NA,NA,TRBJ2-7,TGCGCCAGCAGCCAAGCTGAGGGGTGGGACGAGCAGTACTTC,CASSQAEGWDEQYF
TRBV2,NA,NA,TRBJ2-3,TGTGCCAGCAGTGCTCTCACCCGATCCCTAGGTAGCACAGATACGCAGTATTTT,CASSALTRSLGSTDTQYF
TRBV27,NA,NA,TRBJ1-2,TGTGCCAGCAGTTCCCTCGGGATCGCTAACTATGGCTACACCTTC,CASSSLGIANYGYTF
TRBV4-2,NA,NA,TRBJ2-7,TGTGCCAGCAGCCAAGTGAGGCGCGGAGGCTACGAGCAGTACTTC,CASSQVRRGGYEQYF
TRBV28,NA,TRBD1,TRBJ2-5,TGTGCCAGCAGCTTGGGGACAGGGGGGTTTCAAGAGACCCAGTACTTC,CASSLGTGGFQETQYF
TRBV5-1,NA,NA,TRBJ1-1,TGCGCCAGCAGTCCTGAAATATTCATGAACACTGAAGCTTTCTTT,CASSPEIFMNTEAFF
TRBV11-2,NA,NA,TRBJ1-2,TGTGCCAGCAGCTTAGAGGTGACAGCTAACTATGGCTACACCTTC,CASSLEVTANYGYTF
TRBV5-4,NA,TRBD2,TRBJ2-7,TGTGCCAGCAGCTTCGAAAGCGGGAGGGCGGCCTACGAGCAGTACTTC,CASSFESGRAAYEQYF
TRBV5-6,medium-sized,NA,TRBJ1-1,TGTGCCAGCAGCTGGGCTAGTTTCGGCACTGAAGCTTTCTTT,CASSWASFGTEAFF
TRBV7-6,NA,NA,TRBJ2-1,TGTGCCAGCAGCTTGGGGAATGAGCAGTTCTTC,CASSLGNEQFF
TRBV28,NA,NA,TRBJ1-4,TGTGCCAGCAGGAAGACCGCTAATGAAAAACTGTTTTTT,CASRKTANEKLFF
TRBV7-9,NA,TRBD1,TRBJ1-2,TGTGCCAGCAGCGAGTCCGGGACAGGGGAGGTCTATGGCTACACCTTC,CASSESGTGEVYGYTF
TRBV7-9,NA,NA,TRBJ1-2,TGTGCCAGCAGCTTAGTATTCTATGGCTACACCTTC,CASSLVFYGYTF
TRBV5-6,NA,TRBD2,TRBJ2-7,TGTGCCAGCAGCGCCGGACTAGCGTTGTACGAGCAGTACTTC,CASSAGLALYEQYF
TRBV4-1,few,TRBD2,TRBJ2-7,TGCGCCAGCAGCCAAGCCCCAAACGCGCTAGCGGCTTACGAGCAGTACTTC,CASSQAPNALAAYEQYF
TRBV30,few,TRBD1,TRBJ1-1,TGTGCCTGGACCGGAGGGACAGCTGAAGCTTTCTTT,CAWTGGTAEAFF
TRBV7-9,few,NA,TRBJ2-1,TGTGCCAGCAGCTTAGGGACTGTCCTGTATGAGCAGTTCTTC,CASSLGTVLYEQFF
TRBV7-9,NA,NA,TRBJ2-2,TGTGCCAGCAGTCGCCCCTCAGGGAACACCGGGGAGCTGTTTTTT,CASSRPSGNTGELFF
TRBV6-5,few,TRBD1,TRBJ1-5,TGTGCCAGCAGTTACGACAGGGAAGGGATGGGGCCCCAGCATTTT,CASSYDREGMGPQHF
TRBV6-4,few,NA,TRBJ2-1,TGTGCCAGCAGTGACTCTATCGGGGATGAGCAGTTCTTC,CASSDSIGDEQFF
TRBV4-2,NA,NA,TRBJ1-2,TGTGCCAGCAGCCAAGGGTTGATATGGGTGGGGGGCTACACCTTC,CASSQGLIWVGGYTF
TRBV11-2,few,NA,TRBJ2-4,TGTGCCAGCAGCTTAGCGGGGGACTACATTCAGTACTTC,CASSLAGDYIQYF
TRBV7-6,few,TRBD1,TRBJ1-1,TGTGCCAGCAGCTTGGGGACAGGGCTTGCCACTGAAGCTTTCTTT,CASSLGTGLATEAFF
TRBV28,NA,NA,TRBJ2-2,TGTGCCAGCAGTTTAGAGCGGAGGACCTTAAGCGGGGAGCTGTTTTTT,CASSLERRTLSGELFF
TRBV27,once,NA,TRBJ1-1,TGTGCCAGCAGTCCCCGAGGCACTGAAGCTTTCTTT,CASSPRGTEAFF
TRBV4-1,NA,NA,TRBJ1-6,TGCGCCAGCAGCCAAGAAACAGGTTTTAATTCACCCCTCCACTTT,CASSQETGFNSPLHF
TRBV2,NA,NA,TRBJ1-3,TGTGCCAGCAGTGACCCGGCACCCATGAGCTCTGGAAACACCATATATTTT,CASSDPAPMSSGNTIYF
TRBV28,few,TRBD2,TRBJ2-3,TGTGCCAGCAGTCCGACTAGCGGCACAGATACGCAGTATTTT,CASSPTSGTDTQYF
TRBV5-6,NA,TRBD2,TRBJ2-1,TGTGCCAGCAGCTTCGGAGGGGAGGGGCGCTATGAGCAGTTCTTC,CASSFGGEGRYEQFF
TRBV11-3,NA,TRBD1,TRBJ1-2,TGTGCCAGCAGCTTAGCCGACAGGGCCTATGGCTACACCTTC,CASSLADRAYGYTF
TRBV28,few,TRBD1,TRBJ2-2,TGTGCCAGCAGTCCCCCCAGGCAGGGGGCCGGGGAGCTGTTTTTT,CASSPPRQGAGELFF
TRBV28,NA,NA,TRBJ2-7,TGTGCCAGCAGTTGGGGGGATGTCTCCTACGAGCAGTACTTC,CASSWGDVSYEQYF
TRBV18,NA,NA,TRBJ2-7,TGTGCCAGCTCACCTACACTAGGGGAGCAGTACTTC,CASSPTLGEQYF
TRBV7-8,NA,NA,TRBJ2-1,TGTGCCACCAACAGCTTCATATTCGGTACGGCTAGCGAGTTCAATGAGCAGTTCTTC,CATNSFIFGTASEFNEQFF
TRBV7-2,NA,NA,TRBJ2-6,TGTGCCAGCAGCGAGCCCGGACGGATCTCTGGGGCCAACGTCCTGACTTTC,CASSEPGRISGANVLTF
TRBV5-5,NA,NA,TRBJ2-2,TGTGCCAGCAGCTTGGTAGGGGATTTGGAGCTGTTTTTT,CASSLVGDLELFF
TRBV27,few,TRBD1,TRBJ1-4,TGTGCCAGCAGTCCAGGGACAGGGGGGCACGGAGAAAAACTGTTTTTT,CASSPGTGGHGEKLFF
TRBV2,few,NA,TRBJ1-5,TGTGCCAGCAGCGGGACGACCTCGCAGGGCACTAAGCCCCAGCATTTT,CASSGTTSQGTKPQHF
TRBV27,NA,NA,TRBJ2-1,TGTGCCAGCATAGGGGACTACAATGAGCAGTTCTTC,CASIGDYNEQFF
TRBV4-1,few,NA,TRBJ1-1,TGCGCCAGCAGCCAAGACCCCGGCGGGGAAGCTTTCTTT,CASSQDPGGEAFF
TRBV21-1,medium-sized,NA,TRBJ2-6,TGTGCCAGCAGCCGACAGGGCGGAGTTCCTGGGGCCAACGTCCTGACTTTC,CASSRQGGVPGANVLTF
TRBV19,NA,TRBD1,TRBJ2-7,TGTGCCAGTAGTATGTGGGACAGGCCCTACGAGCAGTACTTC,CASSMWDRPYEQYF
TRBV6-6,NA,NA,TRBJ1-5,TGTGCCAGCAGCTTACAGGTATATAGCAATCAGCCCCAGCATTTT,CASSLQVYSNQPQHF
TRBV29-1,NA,TRBD2,TRBJ2-7,TGCAGCGTTGTACTCAGCGGGAGCTACGAGCAGTACTTC,CSVVLSGSYEQYF
TRBV27,NA,TRBD1,TRBJ2-3,TGTGCCAGCAGTCTCGCGACAGGGGGCACAGATACGCAGTATTTT,CASSLATGGTDTQYF
TRBV4-1,NA,TRBD2,TRBJ2-1,TGCGCCAGCAGCCGAGGCCTAGCGGGAGCAATTGAGCAGTTCTTC,CASSRGLAGAIEQFF
TRBV6-1,NA,TRBD2,TRBJ2-1,TGTGCCAGCAGACCAGCTAGCGGGAGTTTGAATGAGCAGTTCTTC,CASRPASGSLNEQFF
TRBV7-9,few,NA,TRBJ2-2,TGTGCCGTCCAGGACTCCCCCCCGCCAGGTACCGGGGAGCTGTTTTTT,CAVQDSPPPGTGELFF
TRBV5-4,NA,NA,TRBJ2-1,TGTGCCAGCAGCTTGGCAGGCGGATCCGGCTATTACAATGAGCAGTTCTTC,CASSLAGGSGYYNEQFF
TRBV29-1,NA,TRBD1,TRBJ2-5,TGCAGCGGCACCGGGACAGGGGGGAAAGAGACCCAGTACTTC,CSGTGTGGKETQYF